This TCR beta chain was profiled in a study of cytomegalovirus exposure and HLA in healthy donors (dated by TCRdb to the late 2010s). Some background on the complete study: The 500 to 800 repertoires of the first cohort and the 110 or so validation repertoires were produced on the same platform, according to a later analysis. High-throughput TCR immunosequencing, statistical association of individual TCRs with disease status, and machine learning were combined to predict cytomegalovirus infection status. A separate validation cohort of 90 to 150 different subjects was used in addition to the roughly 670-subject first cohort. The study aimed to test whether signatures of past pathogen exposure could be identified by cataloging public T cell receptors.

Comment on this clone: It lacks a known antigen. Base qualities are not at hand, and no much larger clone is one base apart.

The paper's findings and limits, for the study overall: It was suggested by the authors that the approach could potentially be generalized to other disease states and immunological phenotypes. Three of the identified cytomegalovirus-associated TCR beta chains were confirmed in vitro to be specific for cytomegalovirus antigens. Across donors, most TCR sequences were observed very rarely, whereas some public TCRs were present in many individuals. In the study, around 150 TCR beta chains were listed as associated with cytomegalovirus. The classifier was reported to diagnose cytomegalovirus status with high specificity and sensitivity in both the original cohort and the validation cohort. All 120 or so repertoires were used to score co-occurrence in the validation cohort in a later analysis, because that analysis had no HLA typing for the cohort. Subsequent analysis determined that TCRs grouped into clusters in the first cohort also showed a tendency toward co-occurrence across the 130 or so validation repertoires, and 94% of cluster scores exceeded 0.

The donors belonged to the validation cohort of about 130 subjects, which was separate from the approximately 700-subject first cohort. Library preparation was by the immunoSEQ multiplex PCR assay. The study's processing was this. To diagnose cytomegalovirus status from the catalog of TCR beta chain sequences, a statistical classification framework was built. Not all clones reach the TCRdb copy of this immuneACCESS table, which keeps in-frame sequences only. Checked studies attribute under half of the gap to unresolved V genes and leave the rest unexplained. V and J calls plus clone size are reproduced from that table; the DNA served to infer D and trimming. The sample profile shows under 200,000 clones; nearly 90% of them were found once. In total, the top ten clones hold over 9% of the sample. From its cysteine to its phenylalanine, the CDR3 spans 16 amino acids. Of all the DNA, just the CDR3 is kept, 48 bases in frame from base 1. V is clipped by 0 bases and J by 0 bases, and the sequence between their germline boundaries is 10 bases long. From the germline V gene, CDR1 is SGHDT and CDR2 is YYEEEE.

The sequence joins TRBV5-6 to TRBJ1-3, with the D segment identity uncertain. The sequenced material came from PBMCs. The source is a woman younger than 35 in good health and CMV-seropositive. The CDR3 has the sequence CASSLGGLNSGNTIYF. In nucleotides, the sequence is TGTGCCAGCAGCTTGGGTGGACTCAACTCTGGAAACACCATATATTTT.